Below, one T cell receptor beta chain is given with its context. V was pared by 6 bases and J by 3 bases, with 5 bases of the junction left unmatched. The CDR3 sequence is 14 residues long. Germline-derived CDR1 and CDR2 are LNHDA and SQIVND (reference sequence). The record originates from a study of blood T cell repertoires in COVID-19. Study background: Acute-phase and convalescent COVID-19 samples originated in the United States, Italy and Spain.

In the original workflow: The assay estimated nucleated cells by amplifying reference gene primers. Assay: immunoSEQ multiplex PCR; the TCRdb copy retains only in-frame clones and omits some. The V and J calls and clone size come from that table; D and trimming were worked out from the DNA. Of approximately 230,000 clones listed, approximately 90% were seen once; the top ten hold 2% to 2.5%. The J gene is TRBJ1-3, the V gene TRBV19; TRBD1 matches 7 bases. The sequence came from a woman in her forties who had recovered from COVID-19. The specimen sequenced was peripheral blood. Here the CDR3 DNA reads TGTGCCAGTAGAAATCAGGGGGGTGGAAACACCATATATTTT. Protein product: CASRNQGGGNTIYF.